Listed below are T cell receptor beta chains from one sample, sequenced in a study of CD8+ T cells in alopecia areata. TCRdb keeps only in-frame clones here, not all; method: immunoSEQ multiplex PCR. Of about 120,000 clones detected, 50% to 75% appear once; the ten largest clones hold 9% to 15%. The sequencing here drew on CD8+ T cells sorted from blood, taken at week 24, from a patient treated with tofacitinib. Every receptor here comes from a human donor with alopecia areata. CDR3s include the opening cysteine and the closing phenylalanine or tryptophan. The D gene is left open where the match is weak. Expanded clones are given a class, and other clones once, few, many or no size at all.

clone size: .; D gene: TRBD1; V gene: TRBV7-9; J gene: TRBJ2-2; CDR3 DNA: TGTGCCAGCACGGGACAGGGGAACACCGGGGAGCTGTTTTTT; CDR3 protein: CASTGQGNTGELFF
clone size: .; D gene: TRBD2; V gene: TRBV7-9; J gene: TRBJ2-3; CDR3 DNA: TGTGCCAGCAGCTCTCAGCGGGGGGGCGGAGATACGCAGTATTTT; CDR3 protein: CASSSQRGGGDTQYF
clone size: .; D gene: .; V gene: TRBV27; J gene: TRBJ2-7; CDR3 DNA: TGTGCCAGCAGTTTAGCCCCCGGCCTTCCCGAGCAGTACTTC; CDR3 protein: CASSLAPGLPEQYF
clone size: .; D gene: TRBD2; V gene: TRBV11-1; J gene: TRBJ2-1; CDR3 DNA: TGTGCCAGCAGCGTGGGGGGGACTAATGAGCAGTTCTTC; CDR3 protein: CASSVGGTNEQFF
clone size: few; D gene: .; V gene: TRBV10-3; J gene: TRBJ1-6; CDR3 DNA: TGTGCCATCAGTTCCCCGAGGGAGAGGAATTCACCCCTCCACTTT; CDR3 protein: CAISSPRERNSPLHF
clone size: .; D gene: .; V gene: TRBV27; J gene: TRBJ2-7; CDR3 DNA: TGTGCCAGCAGTTTAACAGGGACGACCTACGAGCAGTACTTC; CDR3 protein: CASSLTGTTYEQYF
clone size: .; D gene: .; V gene: TRBV10-3; J gene: TRBJ2-7; CDR3 DNA: TGTGCCATCAGTGTGAGGCGGGACACGGTCTCCTACGAGCAGTACTTC; CDR3 protein: CAISVRRDTVSYEQYF
clone size: .; D gene: TRBD2; V gene: TRBV30; J gene: TRBJ2-3; CDR3 DNA: TGTGCCTGGAGCCCAGGGGCGCGGGGGGGAGATACGCAGTATTTT; CDR3 protein: CAWSPGARGGDTQYF
clone size: .; D gene: .; V gene: TRBV20-1; J gene: TRBJ2-1; CDR3 DNA: TGCAGTGCTAGAGTTGGAAATGAGCAGTTCTTC; CDR3 protein: CSARVGNEQFF
clone size: .; D gene: TRBD1; V gene: TRBV12-5; J gene: TRBJ2-1; CDR3 DNA: TGTGCTAGTGGTGATTACGGGACAGGGAACAATGAGCAGTTCTTC; CDR3 protein: CASGDYGTGNNEQFF
clone size: .; D gene: .; V gene: TRBV9; J gene: TRBJ2-2; CDR3 DNA: TGTGCCAGCAGCGTAGAGGAAGGGGCGGTGATAACCGGGGAGCTGTTTTTT; CDR3 protein: CASSVEEGAVITGELFF
clone size: large; D gene: .; V gene: TRBV12-5; J gene: TRBJ1-6; CDR3 DNA: TGTGCTAGTGGCCCTCCAGGGATCAATTCACCCCTCCACTTT; CDR3 protein: CASGPPGINSPLHF
clone size: .; D gene: .; V gene: TRBV14; J gene: TRBJ1-1; CDR3 DNA: TGTGCCAGCAGCTCCCCCCATGGTCAGAACACTGAAGCTTTCTTT; CDR3 protein: CASSSPHGQNTEAFF
clone size: .; D gene: .; V gene: TRBV27; J gene: TRBJ1-5; CDR3 DNA: TGTGCCAGCAGTTTATGGAGGGATCAGCCCCAGCATTTT; CDR3 protein: CASSLWRDQPQHF
clone size: .; D gene: TRBD2; V gene: TRBV10-3; J gene: TRBJ2-5; CDR3 DNA: TGTGCCATCAGTGAGCGGGGGGACTTCAAAGAGACCCAGTACTTC; CDR3 protein: CAISERGDFKETQYF
clone size: few; D gene: TRBD2; V gene: TRBV4-3; J gene: TRBJ2-5; CDR3 DNA: TGCGCCAGCAGCCAAGATACGGGACTAGCGGCCTCTGAAGGGAGTGGGACCCAGTACTTC; CDR3 protein: CASSQDTGLAASEGSGTQYF
clone size: .; D gene: .; V gene: TRBV9; J gene: TRBJ2-5; CDR3 DNA: TGTGCCAGCAGCCCAGCGTGGGGCGGCCAAGAGACCCAGTACTTC; CDR3 protein: CASSPAWGGQETQYF
clone size: once; D gene: TRBD1; V gene: TRBV19; J gene: TRBJ1-1; CDR3 DNA: TGTGCCAGTAGAGAGGGACAGGGGTTGGATGAAGCTTTCTTT; CDR3 protein: CASREGQGLDEAFF
clone size: .; D gene: .; V gene: TRBV12-5; J gene: TRBJ2-7; CDR3 DNA: TGTGCTAGTGGCTGGGCCTACGAGCAGTACTTC; CDR3 protein: CASGWAYEQYF
clone size: .; D gene: .; V gene: TRBV9; J gene: TRBJ1-4; CDR3 DNA: TGTGCCAGCAGCGTCGGGAGGGGTAATGAAAAACTGTTTTTT; CDR3 protein: CASSVGRGNEKLFF
clone size: .; D gene: TRBD2; V gene: TRBV6-5; J gene: TRBJ2-5; CDR3 DNA: TGTGCCAGCAGTTACTCCGGGACTAGCGGCCAAGAGACCCAGTACTTC; CDR3 protein: CASSYSGTSGQETQYF
clone size: few; D gene: .; V gene: TRBV5-4; J gene: TRBJ2-2; CDR3 DNA: TGTGCCAGCAGCCAAGAGTTAGCGAATAGCGGGGAGCTGTTTTTT; CDR3 protein: CASSQELANSGELFF
clone size: .; D gene: .; V gene: TRBV27; J gene: TRBJ1-5; CDR3 DNA: TGTGCCAGCAGTTTATCAGCCGGGACACCTCCGCTGCCCCAGCATTTT; CDR3 protein: CASSLSAGTPPLPQHF
clone size: .; D gene: .; V gene: TRBV27; J gene: TRBJ1-3; CDR3 DNA: TGTGCCAGCAGTTTAGGGCGGAATGGAAACACCATATATTTT; CDR3 protein: CASSLGRNGNTIYF
clone size: few; D gene: .; V gene: TRBV25-1; J gene: TRBJ1-5; CDR3 DNA: TGTGCCAGCAGGGGTAGGACTCAGCCCCAGCATTTT; CDR3 protein: CASRGRTQPQHF
clone size: .; D gene: TRBD1; V gene: TRBV6-5; J gene: TRBJ2-7; CDR3 DNA: TGTGCCAGCAGTTCTCCGACAGGGTACTACGAGCAGTACTTC; CDR3 protein: CASSSPTGYYEQYF
clone size: .; D gene: .; V gene: TRBV6-5; J gene: TRBJ2-5; CDR3 DNA: TGTGCCAGCAGCCCCATGAGGGGCCAAGAGACCCAGTACTTC; CDR3 protein: CASSPMRGQETQYF
clone size: .; D gene: .; V gene: TRBV27; J gene: TRBJ2-4; CDR3 DNA: TGTGCCAGCAAGGGGGTAAACATTCAGTACTTC; CDR3 protein: CASKGVNIQYF
clone size: .; D gene: .; V gene: TRBV27; J gene: TRBJ1-1; CDR3 DNA: TGTGCCAGCGTGGGCATGGGGCTCACTGAAGCTTTCTTT; CDR3 protein: CASVGMGLTEAFF
clone size: .; D gene: .; V gene: TRBV5-6; J gene: TRBJ1-4; CDR3 DNA: TGTGCCAGCAGCTTAGGGGGGCACGGTAATGAAAAACTGTTTTTT; CDR3 protein: CASSLGGHGNEKLFF
clone size: few; D gene: .; V gene: TRBV23-1; J gene: TRBJ1-5; CDR3 DNA: TGCGCCAGCAGTCAGCGATCCTGGGACTGGATTAGCAATCAGCCCCAGCATTTT; CDR3 protein: CASSQRSWDWISNQPQHF
clone size: .; D gene: .; V gene: TRBV18; J gene: TRBJ2-7; CDR3 DNA: TGTGCCAGCTCACCACCGGCGGGATACACCTACGAGCAGTACTTC; CDR3 protein: CASSPPAGYTYEQYF
clone size: few; D gene: TRBD2; V gene: TRBV29-1; J gene: TRBJ2-1; CDR3 DNA: TGCAGCGCACCGGGACTAGCGGGGGTTTACAATGAGCAGTTCTTC; CDR3 protein: CSAPGLAGVYNEQFF
clone size: .; D gene: .; V gene: TRBV4-1; J gene: TRBJ1-2; CDR3 DNA: TGCGCCAGCAGCCAACTAACTGGGTTTGGCTACACCTTC; CDR3 protein: CASSQLTGFGYTF
clone size: .; D gene: .; V gene: TRBV4-1; J gene: TRBJ2-7; CDR3 DNA: TGCGCCAGCAGCATACCTGGACAACCCTACGAGCAGTACTTC; CDR3 protein: CASSIPGQPYEQYF
clone size: .; D gene: .; V gene: TRBV5-4; J gene: TRBJ2-7; CDR3 DNA: TGTGCCAGCAGCCGGGGAGTCCCGTACGAGCAGTACTTC; CDR3 protein: CASSRGVPYEQYF
clone size: .; D gene: .; V gene: TRBV14; J gene: TRBJ2-5; CDR3 DNA: TGTGCCAGCAGCCAAGCGTCCAGCCAAGAGACCCAGTACTTC; CDR3 protein: CASSQASSQETQYF
clone size: .; D gene: .; V gene: TRBV13; J gene: TRBJ2-7; CDR3 DNA: TGTGCCAGCAGCTTAATCCGGGGGACCTACGAGCAGTACTTC; CDR3 protein: CASSLIRGTYEQYF
clone size: .; D gene: .; V gene: TRBV27; J gene: TRBJ2-1; CDR3 DNA: TGTGCCAGCAGGCAGCTCGCCTCCTACAATGAGCAGTTCTTC; CDR3 protein: CASRQLASYNEQFF
clone size: .; D gene: .; V gene: TRBV6-5; J gene: TRBJ2-5; CDR3 DNA: TGTGCCAGCAGTTATTCTGGTGAGGAGACCCAGTACTTC; CDR3 protein: CASSYSGEETQYF
clone size: .; D gene: TRBD2; V gene: TRBV4-1; J gene: TRBJ2-1; CDR3 DNA: TGCGCCAGCAGCCATCGCCAGCTATCCAGGGGTAGCGGGGGTTCGGATGAGCAGTTCTTC; CDR3 protein: CASSHRQLSRGSGGSDEQFF
clone size: .; D gene: .; V gene: TRBV30; J gene: TRBJ2-5; CDR3 DNA: TGTGCCTGGAGTCAAACAGCCGGCCAAGAGACCCAGTACTTC; CDR3 protein: CAWSQTAGQETQYF
clone size: .; D gene: .; V gene: TRBV29-1; J gene: TRBJ2-1; CDR3 DNA: TGCAGCGTTGTAGTGCTCAATGAGCAGTTCTTC; CDR3 protein: CSVVVLNEQFF
clone size: .; D gene: .; V gene: TRBV6-4; J gene: TRBJ2-3; CDR3 DNA: TGTGCCAGCAGTGAAGGTGGCAGCACAGATACGCAGTATTTT; CDR3 protein: CASSEGGSTDTQYF
clone size: .; D gene: .; V gene: TRBV11-2; J gene: TRBJ2-7; CDR3 DNA: TGTGCCAGCAGCGGTCCGACAGCTAGCTCCTACGAGCAGTACTTC; CDR3 protein: CASSGPTASSYEQYF
clone size: .; D gene: .; V gene: TRBV25-1; J gene: TRBJ2-7; CDR3 DNA: TGTGCCAGTGAACAGGGCTACGAGCAGTACTTC; CDR3 protein: CASEQGYEQYF
clone size: many; D gene: .; V gene: TRBV4-3; J gene: TRBJ2-6; CDR3 DNA: TGCGCCAGCAGCCCGGGCGGGCTCTCTGGGGCCAACGTCCTGACTTTC; CDR3 protein: CASSPGGLSGANVLTF
clone size: few; D gene: TRBD2; V gene: TRBV13; J gene: TRBJ2-1; CDR3 DNA: TGTGCCAGCAGCTTATTGGGGACTAGCGGGGTATACAATGAGCAGTTCTTC; CDR3 protein: CASSLLGTSGVYNEQFF
clone size: .; D gene: .; V gene: TRBV9; J gene: TRBJ2-7; CDR3 DNA: TGTGCCAGCAGCGACGGACCGCGCCCAGACGAGCAGTACTTC; CDR3 protein: CASSDGPRPDEQYF
clone size: .; D gene: .; V gene: TRBV30; J gene: TRBJ2-7; CDR3 DNA: TGTGCCTGGAGTGTAAGTGAGGACGAGCAGTACTTC; CDR3 protein: CAWSVSEDEQYF
clone size: .; D gene: .; V gene: TRBV5-1; J gene: TRBJ2-1; CDR3 DNA: TGCGCCAGCAGCAACCGGGACAAAAACCGCAATGAGCAGTTCTTC; CDR3 protein: CASSNRDKNRNEQFF
clone size: .; D gene: .; V gene: TRBV4-2; J gene: TRBJ1-1; CDR3 DNA: TGTGCCAGCAGCCAAGATCCTTCGACAGGATTTAACACTGAAGCTTTCTTT; CDR3 protein: CASSQDPSTGFNTEAFF
clone size: .; D gene: .; V gene: TRBV7-2; J gene: TRBJ2-1; CDR3 DNA: TGTGCCAGCAGCTTAGGGGCGGGGTTCGGGTTCTTC; CDR3 protein: CASSLGAGFGFF
clone size: .; D gene: .; V gene: TRBV6-6; J gene: TRBJ1-2; CDR3 DNA: TGTGCCAGCAGTTCCGGGGGGAGCTACACCTTC; CDR3 protein: CASSSGGSYTF
clone size: few; D gene: .; V gene: TRBV30; J gene: TRBJ1-5; CDR3 DNA: .; CDR3 protein: CAWSVGGGIHF
clone size: medium-sized; D gene: .; V gene: TRBV6-1; J gene: TRBJ2-7; CDR3 DNA: TGTGCCAGCCACTGGGGGATGGGCTACGAGCAGTACTTC; CDR3 protein: CASHWGMGYEQYF
clone size: once; D gene: .; V gene: TRBV5-4; J gene: TRBJ1-1; CDR3 DNA: TGTGCCAGCAGCTTGGTAGGGGCGGGGACTGAAGCTTTCTTT; CDR3 protein: CASSLVGAGTEAFF
clone size: .; D gene: TRBD1; V gene: TRBV13; J gene: TRBJ1-2; CDR3 DNA: TGTGCCAGCAGCCCAAGGGGACAGGGCGTCTTGGGCTACACCTTC; CDR3 protein: CASSPRGQGVLGYTF
clone size: .; D gene: TRBD1; V gene: TRBV30; J gene: TRBJ2-4; CDR3 DNA: TGTGCCTGGACCGGTCCCGGGACAGGGACCAAAAACATTCAGTACTTC; CDR3 protein: CAWTGPGTGTKNIQYF